The clone carrying this T cell receptor beta chain was observed once. This record belongs to a study of blood T cell repertoires in COVID-19. Study-level information: Sites across the United States, Italy and Spain contributed samples from acute and convalescent COVID-19. T cells, B-cell-depleted T cells, or PBMCs provided the cDNA or gDNA that served as material.

In the original processing: Amplification of reference gene primers provided the estimated nucleated cell counts. Here immunoSEQ multiplex PCR was the method, and the copy in TCRdb shows in-frame clones only, minus some. That table gives V, J and clone size, and the DNA gave D and trimming. This table has 250,000 or so clones, 85% to 90% appearing once. Clinical history reported by participants formed the basis on which cohorts were assigned. The ends lost 8 bases at V and 1 base at J; junction bases unmatched: 4. CDR1 is MNHEY, CDR2 SVGAGI, per germline. The CDR3 sequence is 13 residues long. The sequence derives from a woman aged 50 to 60 who had recovered from COVID-19. Source material: PBMCs or T cells enriched from blood (not recorded which). J is TRBJ1-1 and V is TRBV6-5, with 7 bases matching TRBD1. CDR3 in DNA: TGTGCCAGCGGGTACAGGGGGAACACTGAAGCTTTCTTT. The encoded protein is CASGYRGNTEAFF.